The T cell receptor (beta chain) under discussion was sequenced for a study of OX40 agonist ivuxolimab in advanced cancers. General study results and limits: Some of the nonresponding patients also showed low levels of normalized T-cell clonal expansion.

Profiling relied on immunoSEQ multiplex PCR, and the TCRdb table lists in-frame clones only, not all of them. The sample includes some 25,000 clones, 82% of them seen just once. The germline gives CDR1 SEHNR, CDR2 FQNEAQ (reference sequence). This CDR3 is built from 12 residues. Trimming removed 7 bases from V and 0 bases from J, with 4 bases in between. This clone has a handful of counts. Its cognate antigen is unknown. The rearrangement uses TRBV7-9 and TRBJ2-1; no definite D call. This TCR derives from an adult with an advanced solid tumor such as melanoma, head and neck, liver or kidney cancer. Sequenced here: CD4+ or CD8+ T cells sorted from blood, sampled in a trial of the OX40 agonist ivuxolimab. In nucleotides, the CDR3 is TGTGCCAGCACGAGCTCCTACAATGAGCAGTTCTTC. Translated, it gives CASTSSYNEQFF.